The T cell receptor beta chain under discussion was sequenced for a study of blood T cells in healthy people across ages. The authors ran a second PCR of roughly 6 to 12 cycles using a sample-barcoded 5' primer and a J-beta primer mix. From the 5' RACE reads, TCRdb called clonotypes with MiXCR, one entry per CDR3 protein. The sample has more than 800,000 distinct CDR3 sequences; around 30% are singletons. The CDR3 contains 13 residues. In the case of this clonotype: This may be a read error: a much more frequent sequence differs by one nucleotide.

Donors each provided around 9 milliliters of peripheral blood. They isolated at least 6 million PBMCs from each sample. The gene calls are TRBV12-3 or TRBV12-4 and TRBJ2-1, with D possibly matching TRBD2 (5 bases). The sequenced material came from blood. The receptor was isolated from a woman older than 75 in good health. In DNA form, the CDR3 reads TGTACCAGCAGCACGGGAACTGGCAGTGAGCAGTTCTTC. Its protein is CTSSTGTGSEQFF.